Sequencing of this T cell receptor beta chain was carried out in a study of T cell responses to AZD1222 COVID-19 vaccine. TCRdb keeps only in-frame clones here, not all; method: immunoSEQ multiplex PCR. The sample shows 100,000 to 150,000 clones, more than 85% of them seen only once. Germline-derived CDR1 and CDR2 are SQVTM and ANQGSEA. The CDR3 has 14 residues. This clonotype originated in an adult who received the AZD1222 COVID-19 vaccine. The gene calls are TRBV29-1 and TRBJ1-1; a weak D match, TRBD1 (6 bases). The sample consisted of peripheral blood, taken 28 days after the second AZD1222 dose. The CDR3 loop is CSAKRDTGVTEAFF. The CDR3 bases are TGCAGTGCCAAAAGGGACACCGGAGTCACTGAAGCTTTCTTT.